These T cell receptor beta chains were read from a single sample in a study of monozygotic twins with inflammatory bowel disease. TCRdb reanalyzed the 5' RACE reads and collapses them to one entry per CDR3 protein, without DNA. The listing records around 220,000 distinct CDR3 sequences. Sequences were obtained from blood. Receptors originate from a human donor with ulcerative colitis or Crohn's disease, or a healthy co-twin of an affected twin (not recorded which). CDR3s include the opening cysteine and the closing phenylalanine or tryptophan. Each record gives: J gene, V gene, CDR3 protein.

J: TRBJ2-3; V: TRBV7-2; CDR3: CASSGGGDAQYF
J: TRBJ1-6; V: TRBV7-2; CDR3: CASSLGATGGGSPLHF
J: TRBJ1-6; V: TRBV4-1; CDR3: CASVLGTGNSPLHF
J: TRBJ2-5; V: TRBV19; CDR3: CASSIRGQETQYF
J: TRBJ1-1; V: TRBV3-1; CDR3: CASSVRTDYTEAFF
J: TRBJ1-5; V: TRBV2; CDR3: CASSELRQPQHF
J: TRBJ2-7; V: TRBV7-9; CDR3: CASSSSEPYEQYF
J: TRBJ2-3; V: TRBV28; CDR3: CASSSGQTTDTQYF
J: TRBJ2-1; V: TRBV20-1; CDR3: CSARRLAGGFSYNEQFF
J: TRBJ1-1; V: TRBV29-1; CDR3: CSVSPGLSGGEAFF
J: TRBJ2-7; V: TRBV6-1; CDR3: CASSEGNGPPYEQYF
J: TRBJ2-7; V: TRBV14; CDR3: CASSQVRFYEQYF
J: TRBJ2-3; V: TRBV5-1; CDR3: CASSSRPGQGTDTQYF
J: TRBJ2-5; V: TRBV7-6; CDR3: CASSDRDRGWETQYF
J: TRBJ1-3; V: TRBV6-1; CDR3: CASSDVLYSGNTIYF
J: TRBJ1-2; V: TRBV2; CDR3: CASSEEAGTYGYTF
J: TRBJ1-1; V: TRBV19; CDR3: CASSINRGKVTEAFF
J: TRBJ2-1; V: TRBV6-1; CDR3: CASSRQLGTKYNEQFF
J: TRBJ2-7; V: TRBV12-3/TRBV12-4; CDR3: CASTSWDGERYF
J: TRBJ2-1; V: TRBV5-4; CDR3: CASSFRILAGYSSYNEQFF
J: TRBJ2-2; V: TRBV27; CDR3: CASRAGTALTGELFF
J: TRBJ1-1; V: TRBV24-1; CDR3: CATSDFGRQGISAFF
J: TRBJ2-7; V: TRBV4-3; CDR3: CTSSQLTSEQYF
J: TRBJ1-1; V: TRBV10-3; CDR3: CAISQGALDTEAFF
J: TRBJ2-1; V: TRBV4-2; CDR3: CASSPVVAPNEQFF
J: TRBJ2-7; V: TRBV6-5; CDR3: CASSYSSAYEQYF
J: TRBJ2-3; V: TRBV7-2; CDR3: CASEKGLAGRTDTQYF
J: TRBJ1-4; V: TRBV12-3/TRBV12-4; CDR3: CASSPTGDNEKLFF
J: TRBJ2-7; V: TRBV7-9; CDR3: CASSPRQGRPNEQYF
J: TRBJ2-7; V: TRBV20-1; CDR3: CSASAVLYEQYF
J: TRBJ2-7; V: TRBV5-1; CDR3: CASSPGQGSHEQYF
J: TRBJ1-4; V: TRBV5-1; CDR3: CASSLALTNEKLFF
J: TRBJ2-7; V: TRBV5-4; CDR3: CASSLDNPYEQYF
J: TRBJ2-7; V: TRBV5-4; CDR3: CASSFSGFTYEQYF
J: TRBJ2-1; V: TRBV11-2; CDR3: CASSPRTSGGKYNEQFF
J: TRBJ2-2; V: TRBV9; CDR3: CASSVAPSSNTGELFF
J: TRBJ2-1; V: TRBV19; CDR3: CASSPRTANNEQFF
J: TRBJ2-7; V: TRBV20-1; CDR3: CSAPGGAYEQYF
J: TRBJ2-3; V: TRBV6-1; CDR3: CASLTSGGADTQYF
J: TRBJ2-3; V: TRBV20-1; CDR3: CSASPSTTDTQYF
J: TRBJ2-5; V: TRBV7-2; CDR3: CASTNRETQYF
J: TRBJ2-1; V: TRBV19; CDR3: CASSIDPGSYNEQFF
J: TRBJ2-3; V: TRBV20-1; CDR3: CSVPRVGPSTDTQYF
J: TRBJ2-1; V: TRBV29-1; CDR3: CSVDGLGSVNEQFF
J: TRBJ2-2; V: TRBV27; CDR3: CASRLALTGELFF
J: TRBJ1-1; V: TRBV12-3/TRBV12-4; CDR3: CASSSQGEGEAFF
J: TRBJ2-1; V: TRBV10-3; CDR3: CAIRTGTGVNEQFF
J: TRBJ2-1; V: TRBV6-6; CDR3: CATRGAHNEQFF
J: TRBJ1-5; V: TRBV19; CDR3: CASSAADRVRQPQHF
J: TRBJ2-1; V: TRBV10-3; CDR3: CAIGQRGNEQFF
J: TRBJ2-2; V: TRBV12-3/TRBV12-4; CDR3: CASSQQGYTGELFF
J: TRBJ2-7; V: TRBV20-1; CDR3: CSARVVSEEQYF
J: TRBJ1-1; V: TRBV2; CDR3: CASSVDSISGGEAFF
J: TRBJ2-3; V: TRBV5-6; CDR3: CASSLGLAGPDTQYF
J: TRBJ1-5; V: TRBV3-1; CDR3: CASSQDYRGFDQPQHF
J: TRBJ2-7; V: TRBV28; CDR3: CASIGAGREQYF
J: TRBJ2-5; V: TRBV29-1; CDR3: CSVVNSAYQETQYF
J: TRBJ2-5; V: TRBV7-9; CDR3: CASSLGGIQETQYF
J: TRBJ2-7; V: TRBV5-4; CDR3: CASSGPTDSYEQYF